This is a list of T cell receptor beta chains from one sample in a study of cytomegalovirus exposure and HLA in healthy donors. Assay used: immunoSEQ multiplex PCR; TCRdb lists only in-frame clones, some missing. The sample consists of about 87,000 clones, about four fifths of them appearing once. Material for sequencing was PBMCs. These receptor sequences come from a woman between 40 and 50 years old in good health and CMV-seronegative. CDR3s include the opening cysteine and the closing phenylalanine or tryptophan.

J | V | CDR3
TRBJ2-3 | TRBV5-4 | CASNRQPTDTQYF
TRBJ1-5 | TRBV6-5 | CASRGAGSNQPQHF
TRBJ2-5 | TRBV7-2 | CASRALGLGKETQYF
TRBJ2-1 | TRBV7-2 | CASSLGTSNEQFF
TRBJ1-6 | TRBV30 | CAWSVPGNNSPLHF
TRBJ2-7 | TRBV7-3 | CASSLGPSGEQYF
TRBJ2-5 | TRBV7-3 | CASSPSGTGGETQYF
TRBJ1-2 | TRBV19 | CASSIEGESLYGYTF
TRBJ2-7 | TRBV12-5 | CASGFGQTEAYEQYF
TRBJ1-3 | TRBV5-1 | CASSLQGSSGNTIYF
TRBJ1-5 | TRBV7-2 | CASRLTGEQPQHF
TRBJ2-1 | TRBV19 | CASSWGLASHEQFF
TRBJ1-2 | TRBV4-2 | CASSQDGYGYTF
TRBJ1-1 | TRBV14 | CASSQHGTGNTEAFF
TRBJ1-2 | TRBV7-4 | CASSSGTENYGYTF
TRBJ2-7 | TRBV5-1 | CASSLLPDSYEQYF
TRBJ2-6 | TRBV5-1 | CASSLGPSSGANVLTF
TRBJ2-7 | TRBV7-6 | CASSPDTNEQYF
TRBJ2-5 | TRBV15 | CATSSGLAGDQETQYF
TRBJ1-4 | TRBV4-3 | CASSQDRGFNEKLFF
TRBJ1-5 | TRBV6-5 | CASRRTGPNQPQNF
TRBJ2-7 | TRBV6-5 | CASKQGTYEQYF